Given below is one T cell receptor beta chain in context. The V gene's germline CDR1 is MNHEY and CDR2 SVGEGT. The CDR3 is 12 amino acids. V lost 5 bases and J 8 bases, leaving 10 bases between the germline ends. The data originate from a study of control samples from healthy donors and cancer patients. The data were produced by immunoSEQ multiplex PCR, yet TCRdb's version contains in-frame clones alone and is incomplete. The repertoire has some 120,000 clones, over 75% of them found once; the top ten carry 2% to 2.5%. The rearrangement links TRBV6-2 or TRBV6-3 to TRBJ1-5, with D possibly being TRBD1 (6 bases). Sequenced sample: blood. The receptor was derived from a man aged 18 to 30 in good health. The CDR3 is CASSDTGKPQHF. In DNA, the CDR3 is TGTGCCAGCAGTGACACAGGGAAGCCCCAGCATTTT.